In this sample, the clone carrying this T cell receptor (beta chain) turned up many times. With 2 bases removed from V and 3 bases from J, the gap between germline ends came to 7 bases. The germline CDR1 and CDR2 sequences are SGHTA and FQGNSA. CDR3 length equals 14 residues. The hyperthyroidism patients had all been newly diagnosed, and their disease duration was under 2 months. Their ages ranged from 18 to 65 years. The data were obtained in a study of T cells in Graves' hyperthyroidism and ophthalmopathy. The investigators amplified TCR beta CDR3 regions from RNA transcripts. First-round RT-PCR with HTBI primers amplified the TCR CDR3 region. TCRdb re-called the multiplex PCR reads through MiXCR, storing one row per CDR3 protein. Among about 590,000 distinct CDR3 sequences listed, roughly 14% were seen once.

Sequencing was performed on blood. The chain uses TRBV7-2 and TRBJ2-2; D unresolved. The receptor was derived from a woman aged 25 to 39 with Graves' hyperthyroidism. The CDR3 nucleotides are TGTGCCAGCAGCTTAAACACTTACACCGGGGAGCTGTTTTTT. Its protein product is CASSLNTYTGELFF.